This T cell receptor beta chain was identified during a study of Ad26.COV2.S vaccination and SARS-CoV-2 variants. Germline V gene lookup returns CDR1 SQVTM and CDR2 ANQGSEA. The CDR3 contains 10 residues. Trimming removed 3 bases at V and 11 bases at J, with 11 bases between. TCRdb keeps only in-frame clones here, not all; method: immunoSEQ multiplex PCR. Of some 640,000 clones listed, 89% were seen once; the top ten hold roughly 1.5%. Treatment given: 15 to 20 received Ad26.COV2.S at low or high dose, single or two shots; 5 received placebo; per-sample allocation not given. It was on day 63 after the first vaccine or placebo injection that samples were taken.

This receptor was identified in a person aged 18-60 years who received the Ad26.COV2.S COVID-19 vaccine or a placebo. The J gene is TRBJ2-7, the V gene TRBV29-1; possibly TRBD1 for D (5 bases). The sample consisted of peripheral blood, taken in a trial of Ad26.COV2.S vaccine versus placebo. Here the CDR3 DNA reads TGCAGCGTTGACGTACAGGTGGAGTACTTC. Its protein product is CSVDVQVEYF.